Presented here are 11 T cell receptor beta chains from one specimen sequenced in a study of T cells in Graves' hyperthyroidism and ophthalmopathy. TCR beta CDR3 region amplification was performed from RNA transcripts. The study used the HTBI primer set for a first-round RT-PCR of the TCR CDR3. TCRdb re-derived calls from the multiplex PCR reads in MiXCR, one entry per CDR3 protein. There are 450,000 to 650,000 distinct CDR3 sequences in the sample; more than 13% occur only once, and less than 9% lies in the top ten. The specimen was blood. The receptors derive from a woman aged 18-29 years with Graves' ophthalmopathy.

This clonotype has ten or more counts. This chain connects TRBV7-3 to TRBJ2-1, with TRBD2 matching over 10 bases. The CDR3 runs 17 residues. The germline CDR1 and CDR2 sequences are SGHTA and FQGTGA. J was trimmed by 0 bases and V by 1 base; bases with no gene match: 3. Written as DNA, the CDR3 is TGTGCCAGCAGCTTAAGGCCTAGCGGGGGCTCCTACAATGAGCAGTTCTTC. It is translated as CASSLRPSGGSYNEQFF.

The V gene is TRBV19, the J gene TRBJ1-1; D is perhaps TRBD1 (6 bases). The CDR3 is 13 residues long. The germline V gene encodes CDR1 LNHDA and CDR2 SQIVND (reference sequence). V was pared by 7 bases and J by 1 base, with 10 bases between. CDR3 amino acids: CASTQTGNTEAFF. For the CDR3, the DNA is TGTGCCAGTACCCAGACAGGGAACACTGAAGCTTTCTTT.

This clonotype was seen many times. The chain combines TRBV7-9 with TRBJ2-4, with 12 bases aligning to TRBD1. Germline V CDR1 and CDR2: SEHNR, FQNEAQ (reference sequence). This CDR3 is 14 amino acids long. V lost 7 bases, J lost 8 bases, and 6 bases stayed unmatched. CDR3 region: CASMGGQGAYIQYF. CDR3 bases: TGTGCCAGCATGGGGGGACAGGGGGCCTACATTCAGTACTTC. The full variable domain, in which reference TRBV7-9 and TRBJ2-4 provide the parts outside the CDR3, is DTGVSQNPRHKITKRGQNVTFRCDPISEHNRLYWYRQTLGQGPEFLTYFQNEAQLEKSRLLSDRFSAERPKGSFSTLEIQRTEQGDSAMYLCASMGGQGAYIQYFGAGTRLSVL.

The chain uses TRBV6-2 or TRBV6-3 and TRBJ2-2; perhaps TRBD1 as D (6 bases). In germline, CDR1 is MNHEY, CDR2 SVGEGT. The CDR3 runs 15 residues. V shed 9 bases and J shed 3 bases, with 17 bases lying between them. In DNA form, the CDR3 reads TGTGCCAGTAAACAGGGTGTATCGGACACCGGGGAGCTGTTTTTT. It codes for CASKQGVSDTGELFF.

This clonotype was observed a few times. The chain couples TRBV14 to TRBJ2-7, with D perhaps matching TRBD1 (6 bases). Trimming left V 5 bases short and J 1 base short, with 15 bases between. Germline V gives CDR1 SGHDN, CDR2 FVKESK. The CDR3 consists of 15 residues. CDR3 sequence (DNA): TGTGCCAGCAGCGCCCGCCCAAGGGGGTCCTACGAGCAGTACTTC. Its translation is CASSARPRGSYEQYF.

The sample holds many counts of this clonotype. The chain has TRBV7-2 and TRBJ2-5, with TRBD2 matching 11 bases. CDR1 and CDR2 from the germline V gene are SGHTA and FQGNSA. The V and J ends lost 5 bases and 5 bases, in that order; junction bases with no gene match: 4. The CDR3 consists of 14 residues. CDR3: CASSVTSGSETQYF. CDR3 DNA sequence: TGTGCCAGCAGCGTCACTAGCGGGAGTGAGACCCAGTACTTC.

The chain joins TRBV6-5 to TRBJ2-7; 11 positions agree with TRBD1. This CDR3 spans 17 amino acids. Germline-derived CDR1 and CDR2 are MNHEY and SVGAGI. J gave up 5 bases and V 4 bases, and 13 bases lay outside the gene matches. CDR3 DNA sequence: TGTGCCAGCAGTTCCCCACGATGGACAGGGGGCAGGAACGAGCAGTACTTC. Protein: CASSSPRWTGGRNEQYF.

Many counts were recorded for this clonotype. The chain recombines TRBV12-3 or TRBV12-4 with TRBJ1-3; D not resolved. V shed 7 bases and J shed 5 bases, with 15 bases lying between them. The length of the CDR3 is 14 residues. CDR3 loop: CASTPRGLRNTIYF. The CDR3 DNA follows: TGTGCCAGCACCCCCCGGGGTCTCCGAAACACCATATATTTT.

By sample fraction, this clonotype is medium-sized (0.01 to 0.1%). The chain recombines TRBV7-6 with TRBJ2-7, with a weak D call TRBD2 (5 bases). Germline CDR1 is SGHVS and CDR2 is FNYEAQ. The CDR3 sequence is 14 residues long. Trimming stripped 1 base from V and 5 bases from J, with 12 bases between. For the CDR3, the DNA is TGTGCCAGCAGCTTAGTCGGGAACGGCGACGAGCAGTACTTC. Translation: CASSLVGNGDEQYF.

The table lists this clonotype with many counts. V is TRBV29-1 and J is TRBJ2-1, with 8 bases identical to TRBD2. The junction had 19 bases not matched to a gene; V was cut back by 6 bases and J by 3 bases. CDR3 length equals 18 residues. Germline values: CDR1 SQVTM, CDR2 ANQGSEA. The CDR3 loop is CSVVQKRETLGVYNEQFF. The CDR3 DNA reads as TGCAGCGTAGTACAAAAGCGGGAGACCCTGGGAGTCTACAATGAGCAGTTCTTC.

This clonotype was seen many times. CDR3 residues: CASSFYVWDRVRGGSYEQYF. The CDR3 DNA sequence: TGTGCCAGCAGCTTTTACGTTTGGGACAGGGTACGGGGAGGCTCCTACGAGCAGTACTTC. This chain links TRBV7-9 with TRBJ2-7; TRBD1 matches 9 bases. The CDR3 spans 20 residues. Trimming at V came to 3 bases and at J to 0 bases, leaving 18 bases not matched to a gene. Germline values: CDR1 SEHNR, CDR2 FQNEAQ (reference sequence).